The rows below give T cell receptor beta chains drawn from one sample of a study of shared clonotypes between healthy human individuals. Some clones are missing from TCRdb's copy, which holds only in-frame ones; the method was immunoSEQ multiplex PCR. The data contain hundreds of thousands of clones, around 77% of them singletons. Sequenced input: PBMCs. Source of these receptors: a woman in her thirties or forties in good health. Some clones in this sample may be carry-over from other donors' samples. The CDR3 runs from the conserved cysteine through the conserved F or W. The D gene is left open where the match is weak. Some rows have no size entry. The others give once, few or many, or a class for an expanded clone.

>15|TRBV10-1|TRBJ2-7|TRBD2|.
CASSEQREASYEQYF
TGCGCCAGCAGTGAGCAGCGGGAGGCCTCCTACGAGCAGTACTTC
>14|TRBV28|TRBJ2-7|.|.
CASSPPAAFYEQYF
TGTGCCAGCAGTCCCCCGGCAGCCTTCTACGAGCAGTACTTC
>14|TRBV11-1|TRBJ2-7|.|.
CASSLVAGFDEQYF
TGTGCCAGCAGCTTAGTAGCAGGGTTTGACGAGCAGTACTTC
>15|TRBV27|TRBJ2-2|TRBD2|.
CASSLSGIGTGELFF
TGTGCCAGCAGTTTAAGCGGGATAGGGACCGGGGAGCTGTTTTTT
>15|TRBV25-1|TRBJ1-1|TRBD1|many
CASSISDRANTEAFF
TGTGCCAGCAGTATCTCGGACAGGGCGAACACTGAAGCTTTCTTT
>17|TRBV4-1|TRBJ2-7|TRBD2|.
CASSQGWTSGFSYEQYF
TGCGCCAGCAGCCAAGGGTGGACTAGCGGGTTCTCCTACGAGCAGTACTTC
>13|TRBV11-2|TRBJ1-1|.|few
CASSLERVTEAFF
TGTGCCAGCAGCTTAGAACGGGTCACTGAAGCTTTCTTT
>13|TRBV5-8|TRBJ2-7|TRBD1|.
CASSPGGTYEQYF
TGTGCCAGCAGCCCAGGGGGAACCTACGAGCAGTACTTC
>14|TRBV18|TRBJ2-5|.|.
CASSPFSDGETQYF
TGTGCCAGCTCACCTTTCTCGGACGGGGAGACCCAGTACTTC
>14|TRBV5-6|TRBJ2-7|.|few
CASSYQQGPYEQYF
TGTGCCAGCAGCTATCAGCAGGGGCCCTACGAGCAGTACTTC
>15|TRBV7-3|TRBJ2-2|TRBD2|.
CASSDVLAGAGELFF
TGTGCCAGCAGCGACGTCCTAGCGGGCGCCGGGGAGCTGTTTTTT
>12|TRBV28|TRBJ1-2|.|.
CASSSRGKGYTF
TGTGCCAGCAGTTCCAGGGGAAAGGGCTACACCTTC
>14|TRBV2|TRBJ1-5|TRBD1|.
CASSDRGYHQPQHF
TGTGCCAGCAGCGACAGGGGGTATCATCAGCCCCAGCATTTT
>13|TRBV2|TRBJ2-5|.|.
CASNLDRQETQYF
TGTGCCAGCAACCTCGACAGGCAAGAGACCCAGTACTTC
>13|TRBV6-1|TRBJ1-1|.|once
CASISTGRAEAFF
TGTGCCAGCATTTCCACAGGGCGGGCTGAAGCTTTCTTT
>15|TRBV6-5|TRBJ2-6|.|.
CASSPIRSGANVLTF
TGTGCCAGCAGCCCCATACGCTCTGGGGCCAACGTCCTGACTTTC
>18|TRBV4-2|TRBJ2-3|TRBD2|once
CASSQGGASGTLTDTQYF
TGTGCCAGCAGCCAAGGGGGAGCTAGCGGGACTCTCACAGATACGCAGTATTTT
>14|TRBV19|TRBJ2-3|.|.
CASSSPRRGDTQYF
TGTGCCAGTAGTTCCCCTCGGAGGGGCGATACGCAGTATTTT
>12|TRBV30|TRBJ1-1|.|.
CAWSALDTEAFF
TGTGCCTGGAGCGCCCTTGACACTGAAGCTTTCTTT
>16|TRBV18|TRBJ2-5|TRBD2|.
CASSPPSGRPQETQYF
TGTGCCAGCTCACCACCGTCCGGGAGGCCCCAAGAGACCCAGTACTTC
>12|TRBV10-2|TRBJ2-1|.|few
CASSGSAGEQFF
TGCGCCAGCAGTGGAAGCGCCGGTGAGCAGTTCTTC
>14|TRBV30|TRBJ2-5|TRBD1|few
CAWMGQGAGETQYF
TGTGCCTGGATGGGACAGGGGGCTGGGGAGACCCAGTACTTC
>13|TRBV7-8|TRBJ2-3|.|.
CASSLAGVDTQYF
TGTGCCAGCAGCTTAGCGGGAGTAGATACGCAGTATTTT
>13|TRBV7-6|TRBJ2-1|TRBD2|once
CASRAGARNEQFF
TGTGCCAGTCGAGCGGGAGCGCGCAATGAGCAGTTCTTC
>16|TRBV28|TRBJ1-3|.|.
CASSFYLGNSGNAIYF
TGTGCCAGCAGTTTCTATTTGGGAAACTCTGGAAACGCCATATATTTT
>14|TRBV28|TRBJ2-7|TRBD2|.
CASKGLARHYEQYF
TGTGCCAGCAAGGGACTAGCGAGACACTACGAGCAGTACTTC
>13|TRBV7-7|TRBJ2-7|.|.
CASSLSWTDEQYF
TGTGCCAGCAGCTTATCATGGACAGACGAGCAGTACTTC
>14|TRBV5-6|TRBJ1-2|.|.
CASTTDRGWDGYTF
TGTGCCAGCACCACCGACCGGGGTTGGGATGGCTACACCTTC
>17|TRBV4-1|TRBJ1-1|.|.
CASSQDPLTGRGAEAFF
TGCGCCAGCAGCCAAGATCCCCTTACGGGAAGGGGAGCTGAAGCTTTCTTT
>16|TRBV11-2|TRBJ2-3|TRBD2|.
CASSLMAGGGTDTQYF
TGTGCCAGCAGCTTAATGGCGGGAGGCGGCACAGATACGCAGTATTTT
>16|TRBV28|TRBJ1-2|.|.
CASSHPDMVDLNGYTF
TGTGCCAGCAGTCATCCCGACATGGTCGATCTAAATGGCTACACCTTC
>16|TRBV5-1|TRBJ2-2|TRBD2|.
CASNRLAGGNTGELFF
TGCGCCAGCAACAGACTAGCGGGAGGGAACACCGGGGAGCTGTTTTTT
>14|TRBV28|TRBJ1-3|.|once
CASSLNYYENTIYF
TGTGCCAGCAGTTTAAATTATTACGAAAACACCATATATTTT
>15|TRBV11-2|TRBJ2-7|TRBD2|.
CASSPGLASPYEQYF
TGTGCCAGCAGCCCGGGACTAGCGTCCCCCTACGAGCAGTACTTC
>14|TRBV27|TRBJ1-5|.|.
CASSPGQHWQPQHF
TGTGCCAGCAGTCCCGGACAACACTGGCAGCCCCAGCATTTT
>14|TRBV10-3|TRBJ2-5|.|.
CAISEEQGTETQYF
TGTGCCATCAGTGAGGAACAGGGTACGGAGACCCAGTACTTC
>16|TRBV4-2|TRBJ2-3|TRBD1|.
CASSHAGQGVYDTQYF
TGTGCCAGCAGCCACGCGGGACAGGGGGTTTACGATACGCAGTATTTT
>15|TRBV6-6|TRBJ2-7|TRBD2|.
CASTTGLAGLGEQYF
TGTGCCAGCACAACCGGACTAGCGGGCCTTGGGGAGCAGTACTTC
>12|TRBV29-1|TRBJ1-5|.|few
CSVGKSNQPQHF
TGCAGCGTAGGAAAGTCAAATCAGCCCCAGCATTTT
>14|TRBV5-1|TRBJ2-3|TRBD1|.
CASSYGQGGDTQYF
TGCGCCAGCAGCTATGGACAGGGGGGAGATACGCAGTATTTT
>14|TRBV6-1|TRBJ2-5|.|.
CASSLQGSGETQYF
TGTGCCAGCAGCCTTCAGGGGTCAGGGGAGACCCAGTACTTC
>14|TRBV27|TRBJ1-4|.|.
CASSFDRNGEKLFF
TGTGCCAGCAGCTTTGACAGGAACGGAGAAAAACTGTTTTTT
>12|TRBV7-2|TRBJ2-1|.|.
CASSLSGGREFF
TGTGCCAGCAGCTTAAGTGGTGGCAGGGAGTTCTTC
>17|TRBV15|TRBJ2-1|.|.
CATSGETIGTPYNEQFF
TGTGCCACCAGCGGAGAAACTATCGGGACTCCTTACAATGAGCAGTTCTTC
>14|TRBV7-7|TRBJ1-4|TRBD1|.
CASSAGQGLGKLFF
TGTGCTAGCAGCGCGGGACAGGGTCTCGGAAAACTGTTTTTT
>13|TRBV5-1|TRBJ2-7|.|.
CASSLRGGYEQYF
TGCGCCAGCAGCTTGAGAGGTGGGTACGAGCAGTACTTC
>16|TRBV7-8|TRBJ1-2|.|.
CASSPHRGQANYGYTF
TGTGCCAGCAGCCCACATCGGGGCCAAGCTAACTATGGCTACACCTTC
>15|TRBV29-1|TRBJ1-2|.|.
CSVEIPRGSDYGYTF
TGCAGCGTTGAAATCCCGAGGGGTTCGGACTATGGCTACACCTTC
>15|TRBV4-1|TRBJ1-3|TRBD1|few
CASSPPGQSGNTIYF
TGCGCCAGCAGCCCCCCGGGACAGAGCGGAAACACCATATATTTT
>14|TRBV11-3|TRBJ2-1|TRBD2|few
CASSLAGYYNEQFF
TGTGCCAGCAGCCTAGCGGGCTACTACAATGAGCAGTTCTTC
>15|TRBV30|TRBJ2-1|TRBD2|.
CAWSLAGGNYNEQFF
TGTGCCTGGAGCCTGGCGGGAGGGAACTACAATGAGCAGTTCTTC
>15|TRBV4-2|TRBJ2-3|TRBD2|.
CASSLSGTSGDTQYF
TGTGCCAGCAGCCTCTCCGGGACTAGTGGGGATACGCAGTATTTT
>18|TRBV4-2|TRBJ2-7|TRBD1|.
CASSQEVFVGTGTYEQYF
TGTGCCAGCAGCCAAGAGGTATTCGTTGGGACAGGAACTTACGAGCAGTACTTC
>15|TRBV28|TRBJ2-4|.|.
CASSPDRRGKGIQYF
TGTGCCAGCAGTCCCGACCGCAGGGGAAAGGGCATTCAGTACTTC
>15|TRBV7-2|TRBJ2-5|TRBD2|.
CASSPPGGRQETQYF
TGTGCCAGCAGCCCCCCGGGGGGTCGGCAAGAGACCCAGTACTTC